The clone carrying this T cell receptor (beta chain) was seen a few times. The data originate from a study of regulatory T cells in long-lasting Graves disease. Documented time point: persistent/refractory GD, antithyroid drugs over 5 years with positive TRAb. Making the TCR library involved RNA that had been extracted from PBMCs. Patients of an endocrinology department in Xi'an, China, were included. Through Arm-PCR of CDR3 regions and iRepertoire HTBI primers, TCR beta libraries were built. TCRdb re-called the multiplex PCR reads through MiXCR, storing one row per CDR3 protein. The sample lists roughly 500,000 distinct CDR3 sequences, 20% to 25% occurring once. The clonotype was recovered from a female donor with Graves disease. The input for sequencing was peripheral blood mononuclear cells (PBMCs), taken when the disease was refractory, from a patient treated with antithyroid drugs.

Written as DNA, the CDR3 is TGTGCCAGCAGTAAACCGGGGACAGGGCGAACCACTGAAGCTTTCTTT. This sequence encodes CASSKPGTGRTTEAFF. The genes are TRBV28 and TRBJ1-1; 9 bases align to TRBD1. Germline V gene data show CDR1 as MDHEN and CDR2 as SYDVKM. The CDR3 is made up of 16 amino acids. V lost 5 bases, J lost 4 bases, and 11 bases stayed unmatched.